Sequencing of this TCR beta chain was carried out in a study of shared clonotypes between healthy human individuals. Study results and caveats: Across subsets, estimated richness was generally greater for naive than for memory populations.

Details on this clone: No antigen is known for it.

Only in-frame clones appear in the TCRdb table, and some are missing; sequencing was by immunoSEQ multiplex PCR. The table has millions of clones, roughly 93% seen once. The sequenced material came from naive CD4+ T cells from PBMCs. Sample subset: CD45RA+ positively selected. This receptor was taken from a man aged 18-30 years in good health. Some clones in this sample may be carry-over from other donors' samples.

The CDR3 spells CASMAEHLPQHF. CDR3 sequence (DNA): TGTGCCAGCATGGCGGAACATCTTCCCCAGCATTTT. The chain couples TRBV2 to TRBJ1-5; D unclear. Germline V gives CDR1 SNHLY, CDR2 FYNNEI. V was cut by 7 bases and J by 10 bases, with 14 bases left in between. The CDR3 contains 12 residues.